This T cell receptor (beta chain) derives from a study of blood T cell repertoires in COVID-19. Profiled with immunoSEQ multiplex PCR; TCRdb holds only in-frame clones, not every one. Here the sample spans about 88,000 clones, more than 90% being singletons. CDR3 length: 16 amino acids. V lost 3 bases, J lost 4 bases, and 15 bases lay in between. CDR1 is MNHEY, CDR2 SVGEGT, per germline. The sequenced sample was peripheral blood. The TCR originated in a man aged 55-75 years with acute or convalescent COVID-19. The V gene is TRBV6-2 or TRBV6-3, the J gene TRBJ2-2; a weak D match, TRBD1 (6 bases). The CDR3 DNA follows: TGTGCCAGCAGTTATAAGAGTGGGACAATCACCGGGGAGCTGTTTTTT. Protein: CASSYKSGTITGELFF.